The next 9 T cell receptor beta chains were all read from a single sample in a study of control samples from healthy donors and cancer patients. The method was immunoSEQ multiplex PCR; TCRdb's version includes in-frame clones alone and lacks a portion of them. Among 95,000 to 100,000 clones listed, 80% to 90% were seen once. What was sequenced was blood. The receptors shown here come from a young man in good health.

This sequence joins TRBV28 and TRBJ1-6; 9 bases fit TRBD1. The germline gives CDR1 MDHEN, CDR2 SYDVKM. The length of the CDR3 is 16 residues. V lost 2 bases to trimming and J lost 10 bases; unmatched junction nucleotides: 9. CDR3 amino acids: CASSLLKGQGMSPLHF. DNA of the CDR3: TGTGCCAGCAGTTTACTAAAGGGACAGGGTATGTCACCCCTCCACTTT.

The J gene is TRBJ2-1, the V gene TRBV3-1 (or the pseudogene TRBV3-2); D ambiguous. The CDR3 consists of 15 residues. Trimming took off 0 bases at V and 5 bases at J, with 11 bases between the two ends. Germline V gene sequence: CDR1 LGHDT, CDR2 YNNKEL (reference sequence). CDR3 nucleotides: TGTGCCAGCAGCCAAGATCCGGGCAGCCACAATGAGCAGTTCTTC. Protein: CASSQDPGSHNEQFF.

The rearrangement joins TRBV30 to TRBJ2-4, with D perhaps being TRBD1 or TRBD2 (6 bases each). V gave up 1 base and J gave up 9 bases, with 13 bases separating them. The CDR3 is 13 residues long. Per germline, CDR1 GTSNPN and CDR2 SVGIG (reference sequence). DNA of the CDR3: TGTGCCTGGAGTGAGGGGGGAATGGGCATTCAGTACTTC. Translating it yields CAWSEGGMGIQYF.

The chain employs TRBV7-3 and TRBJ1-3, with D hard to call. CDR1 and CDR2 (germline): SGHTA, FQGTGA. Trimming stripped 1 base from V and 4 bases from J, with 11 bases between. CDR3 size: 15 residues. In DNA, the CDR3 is TGTGCCAGCAGCTTAAACGCCGGGCTCGGAAACACCATATATTTT. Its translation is CASSLNAGLGNTIYF.

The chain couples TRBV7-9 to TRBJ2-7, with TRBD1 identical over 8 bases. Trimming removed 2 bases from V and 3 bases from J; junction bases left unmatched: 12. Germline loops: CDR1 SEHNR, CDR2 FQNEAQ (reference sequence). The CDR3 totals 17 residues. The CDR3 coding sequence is TGTGCCAGCAGCTTACCCGGCCTGACAGGGGACCTCTACGAGCAGTACTTC. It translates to CASSLPGLTGDLYEQYF.

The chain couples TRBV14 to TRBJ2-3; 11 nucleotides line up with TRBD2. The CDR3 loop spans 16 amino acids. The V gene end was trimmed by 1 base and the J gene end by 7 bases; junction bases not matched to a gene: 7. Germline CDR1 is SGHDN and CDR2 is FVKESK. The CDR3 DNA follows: TGTGCCAGCAGCCAAGGTCTAGCGGGGGGCGAGAATACGCAGTATTTT. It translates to CASSQGLAGGENTQYF.

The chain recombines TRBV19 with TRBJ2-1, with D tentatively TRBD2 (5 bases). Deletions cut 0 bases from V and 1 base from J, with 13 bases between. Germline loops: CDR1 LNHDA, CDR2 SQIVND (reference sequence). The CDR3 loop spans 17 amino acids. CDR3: CASSIDPGSGSYNEQFF. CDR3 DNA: TGTGCCAGTAGTATAGATCCGGGTTCGGGGTCCTACAATGAGCAGTTCTTC.

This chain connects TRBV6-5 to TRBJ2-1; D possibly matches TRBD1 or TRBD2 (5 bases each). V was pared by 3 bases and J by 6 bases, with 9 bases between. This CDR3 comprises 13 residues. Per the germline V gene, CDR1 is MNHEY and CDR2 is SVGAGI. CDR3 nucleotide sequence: TGTGCCAGCAGTTATAGAGGGGCCAATGAGCAGTTCTTC. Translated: CASSYRGANEQFF.

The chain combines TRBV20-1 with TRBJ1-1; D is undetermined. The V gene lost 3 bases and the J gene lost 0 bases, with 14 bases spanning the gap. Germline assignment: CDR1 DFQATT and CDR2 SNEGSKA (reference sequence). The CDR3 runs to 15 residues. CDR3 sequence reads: CSASGQTSMNTEAFF. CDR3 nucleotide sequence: TGCAGTGCTAGTGGGCAGACATCAATGAACACTGAAGCTTTCTTT.